These 30 T cell receptor beta chains were all obtained from the same sample, sequenced in a study of radiotherapy plus CTLA-4 blockade in lung cancer. Generated by immunoSEQ multiplex PCR, the TCRdb table keeps only in-frame clones and is missing some. The sample contains about 25,000 clones, around 70% of which appear only once. The source material was peripheral blood, sampled from a patient treated with radiotherapy plus ipilimumab. The source of these receptors is a human donor with non-small cell lung cancer who had stable disease on radiotherapy plus ipilimumab.

J is TRBJ2-5 and V is TRBV6-1, with TRBD2 matching 14 bases. This CDR3 region has 15 residues. Germline-derived CDR1 and CDR2 are MNHNS and SASEGT. J lost 2 bases, V lost 4 bases, and 0 bases had no gene match. This CDR3 is CASSGLAGGQETQYF. As DNA, the CDR3 is TGTGCCAGCAGTGGACTAGCGGGAGGGCAAGAGACCCAGTACTTC.

V is TRBV18 and J is TRBJ1-1, with D unclear. Between the trimmed V and J ends, which lost 4 bases and 1 base, there was a span of 13 bases. Germline V CDR1 and CDR2: KGHSH, LQKENI. The CDR3 has 15 amino acids. The CDR3 region has the DNA TGTGCCAGCTCACTCGGAGGACGGAGGAACACTGAAGCTTTCTTT. It translates to CASSLGGRRNTEAFF.

The chain joins TRBV30 to TRBJ2-2; 7 nucleotides line up with TRBD1. There are 16 residues in the CDR3. CDR1 and CDR2 from the germline V gene are GTSNPN and SVGIG (reference sequence). The J segment lost 3 bases and the V segment lost 3 bases, leaving 10 bases of the junction unmatched. In DNA, the CDR3 is TGTGCCTGGAGGTTAGGGGACAGAAGTTACACCGGGGAGCTGTTTTTT. The encoded protein is CAWRLGDRSYTGELFF.

V and J are TRBV27 and TRBJ1-6; possibly TRBD1 for D (5 bases). The CDR3 sequence is 13 residues long. Per germline, CDR1 MNHEY and CDR2 SMNVEV (reference sequence). Trimming pared 0 bases from V and 9 bases from J, leaving 6 bases between. In nucleotides, the CDR3 is TGTGCCAGCAGTTTATCTGGGGGTTCACCCCTCCACTTT. It codes for CASSLSGGSPLHF.

V usage is TRBV19 and J usage is TRBJ1-1; 8 bases line up with TRBD1. V was clipped by 4 bases and J by 1 base; unmatched bases: 8. The CDR3 length is 16 residues. CDR1 and CDR2 (germline): LNHDA, SQIVND (reference sequence). Here the CDR3 reads CASSTPRGQENTEAFF. CDR3 DNA sequence: TGTGCCAGTAGTACTCCCAGGGGACAGGAGAACACTGAAGCTTTCTTT.

The CDR3 DNA reads as TGTGCCAGCAGCTTAGAGGGGGGGCGCGAAGTCTACGGGCAGTTCTTC. Encoded protein: CASSLEGGREVYGQFF. The J gene is TRBJ2-1, the V gene TRBV7-8; possible D gene TRBD2, 7 bases. Between the trimmed V and J ends, which lost 1 base and 12 bases, there was a span of 22 bases. Per the germline V gene, CDR1 is SGHVS and CDR2 is FQNEAQ. This CDR3 has 16 amino acids.

The chain carries TRBV10-3 and TRBJ2-1, with TRBD2 matching over 13 bases. J lost 5 bases, V lost 6 bases, and 4 bases had no gene match. Germline assignment: CDR1 ENHRY and CDR2 SYGVKD. The CDR3 runs to 15 residues. The CDR3 region is CAISLLAGGNNEQFF. Here the CDR3 DNA reads TGTGCCATCAGCTTACTAGCGGGAGGGAACAATGAGCAGTTCTTC.

J is TRBJ2-7 and V is TRBV5-1; D may match TRBD1 or TRBD2 (5 bases each). CDR1 and CDR2 from the germline V gene are SGHRS and YFSETQ. This CDR3 comprises 13 residues. Trimming shortened V by 4 bases and J by 2 bases, and 10 bases separated the two germline ends. CDR3: CASSLQGPYEQYF. CDR3 sequence (DNA): TGCGCCAGCAGCCTCCAGGGACCCTACGAGCAGTACTTC.

This clone is large in the sample. The chain joins TRBV7-9 to TRBJ2-1, with D unresolved. V gave up 1 base and J gave up 9 bases, with 7 bases separating them. Germline V gene lookup returns CDR1 SEHNR and CDR2 FQNEAQ (reference sequence). This CDR3 comprises 12 residues. This CDR3 is CASSLVLGEQFF. The CDR3 DNA reads as TGTGCCAGCAGCTTAGTATTGGGTGAGCAGTTCTTC.

The chain has TRBV7-2 and TRBJ1-1, with a possible D match to TRBD1 (6 bases). Germline CDR1 and CDR2: SGHTA and FQGNSA. This CDR3 has 13 amino acids. Trimming left V 5 bases short and J 2 bases short, with 9 bases between. For the CDR3, the DNA is TGTGCCAGCAGCGAGGACAGCAACACTGAAGCTTTCTTT. Encoded protein: CASSEDSNTEAFF. Full variable domain (outside the CDR3, taken from reference TRBV7-2 and TRBJ1-1): GAGVSQSPSNKVTEKGKDVELRCDPISGHTALYWYRQSLGQGLEFLIYFQGNSAPDKSGLPSDRFSAERTGGSVSTLTIQRTQQEDSAVYLCASSEDSNTEAFFGQGTRLTVV.

The CDR3 coding sequence is TGTGCCAGCAGTTCGGGACAGGGTAACACAGATACGCAGTATTTT. Translated: CASSSGQGNTDTQYF. The chain couples TRBV28 to TRBJ2-3; 9 bases are a match to TRBD1. Germline CDR1 MDHEN, CDR2 SYDVKM. There are 15 residues in the CDR3. The V segment lost 4 bases and the J segment 2 bases; nucleotides outside the gene matches: 4.

This clone appeared once. V and J are TRBV5-1 and TRBJ2-1; D is ambiguous. This CDR3 contains 13 residues. V was shortened by 1 base and J by 5 bases, with 7 bases between the two germline ends. CDR1 is SGHRS, CDR2 YFSETQ, per germline. As DNA, the CDR3 is TGCGCCAGCAGCTTGAGTCCGAACAATGAGCAGTTCTTC. Its translation is CASSLSPNNEQFF.

This clone was seen just once. This sequence joins TRBV11-2 and TRBJ2-1; D might be TRBD2 (7 bases). Looked up from germline, CDR1 is SGHAT and CDR2 is FQNNGV. The CDR3 contains 13 residues. Trimming stripped 5 bases from V and 6 bases from J, with 11 bases between. CDR3 DNA: TGTGCCAGCAGCCGCGGGGGCCCCAATGAGCAGTTCTTC. Its translation is CASSRGGPNEQFF.

V is TRBV19 and J is TRBJ2-3; 11 nucleotides match TRBD2. After removal of 5 bases from V and 4 bases from J, the junction contained 17 bases not matched to a gene. CDR1 is LNHDA, CDR2 SQIVND, per germline (reference sequence). The CDR3 has 19 amino acids. The CDR3 DNA reads TGTGCCAGTAGTGGAAGATATAGCGGGAGGGCCCTCGAGTCAGATACGCAGTATTTT. This translates into CASSGRYSGRALESDTQYF.

Only one count was recorded for this clone. This chain joins TRBV5-1 and TRBJ2-2; D uncertain. The CDR3 sequence is 13 residues long. V was trimmed by 0 bases and J by 3 bases, leaving 3 bases between them. Germline CDR1 is SGHRS and CDR2 is YFSETQ. The chain's CDR3 is CASSLADTGELFF. In DNA form, the CDR3 reads TGCGCCAGCAGCTTGGCCGACACCGGGGAGCTGTTTTTT.

Here the CDR3 reads CASRTRGTGVFWNQPQHF. In DNA form, the CDR3 reads TGTGCCAGCAGAACCAGAGGGACAGGGGTCTTTTGGAATCAGCCCCAGCATTTT. This chain joins TRBV28 and TRBJ1-5; 10 bases agree with TRBD1. The CDR3 sequence is 18 residues long. Germline loops: CDR1 MDHEN, CDR2 SYDVKM. V was pared by 6 bases and J by 4 bases, with 15 bases of the junction left unmatched.

This chain links TRBV11-3 with TRBJ2-1, with D unclear. Deletions cut 0 bases from V and 3 bases from J, with 9 bases between. Germline CDR1 SGHNT, CDR2 YENEEA. The CDR3 runs to 15 residues. CDR3 in DNA: TGTGCCAGCAGCTTAGATCATAGCAGCTACAATGAGCAGTTCTTC. It codes for CASSLDHSSYNEQFF.

The chain carries TRBV5-1 and TRBJ2-7, with 8 positions matching TRBD2. This CDR3 comprises 17 residues. The germline V gene has CDR1 SGHRS and CDR2 YFSETQ. The V and J ends lost 2 bases and 0 bases, in that order; junction bases with no gene match: 10. CDR3 DNA sequence: TGCGCCAGCAGCTTACGAATCCGGGAGGGGAGCTCCTACGAGCAGTACTTC. Its protein is CASSLRIREGSSYEQYF. Full variable domain (rest looked up from reference TRBV5-1 and TRBJ2-7): KAGVTQTPRYLIKTRGQQVTLSCSPISGHRSVSWYQQTPGQGLQFLFEYFSETQRNKGNFPGRFSGRQFSNSRSEMNVSTLELGDSALYLCASSLRIREGSSYEQYFGPGTRLTVT.

As for this clone: An end of the junction differs from the germline gene, which may be a read error. The chain has TRBV4-3 and TRBJ1-1, with D unclear. The CDR3 totals 15 residues. Germline V gene data show CDR1 as LGHNA and CDR2 as YSLEER. The CDR3 loop reads CASNQDADMGTEAFF. Here the CDR3 DNA reads TGCGCCAGCAACCAAGACGCGGATATGGGCACTGAAGCTTTCTTT.

This chain uses TRBV7-3 with TRBJ2-2; 8 nucleotides line up with TRBD1. Germline CDR1 reads SGHTA; CDR2 reads FQGTGA. V shed 5 bases and J 7 bases; nucleotides not matched to a gene: 12. CDR3 size: 16 residues. CDR3 region: CASSLSPDRASGELFF. CDR3 DNA: TGTGCCAGCAGCCTAAGCCCGGACAGGGCTAGCGGGGAGCTGTTTTTT. The variable domain in full, with the rest retrieved from reference TRBV7-3 and TRBJ2-2, is GAGVSQTPSNKVTEKGKYVELRCDPISGHTALYWYRQSLGQGPEFLIYFQGTGAADDSGLPNDRFFAVRPEGSVSTLKIQRTERGDSAVYLCASSLSPDRASGELFFGEGSRLTVL.

This chain uses TRBV29-1 with TRBJ2-1, with no clear D. Germline V gene sequence: CDR1 SQVTM, CDR2 ANQGSEA. Trimming took off 4 bases at V and 8 bases at J, with 12 bases between the two ends. The length of the CDR3 is 12 residues. The CDR3 DNA follows: TGCAGCGTTGTGGGTCTCCTCGATGAGCAGTTCTTC. Translation gives CSVVGLLDEQFF.

This clone was seen a few times. J is TRBJ2-5 and V is TRBV20-1; possible D gene TRBD1, 5 bases. Trimming left V 6 bases short and J 2 bases short, with 7 bases between. The germline V gene has CDR1 DFQATT and CDR2 SNEGSKA (reference sequence). The CDR3 consists of 11 residues. The CDR3 DNA is TGCAGTGCCGACAGTCAAGAGACCCAGTACTTC. Protein: CSADSQETQYF.

This chain connects TRBV11-2 to TRBJ2-7, with TRBD2 identical over 7 bases. The CDR3 loop spans 14 amino acids. V lost 5 bases and J lost 1; bases outside the gene matches: 5. Per germline, CDR1 SGHAT and CDR2 FQNNGV. This CDR3 is CASSPSGRSYEQYF. For the CDR3, the DNA is TGTGCCAGCAGCCCTAGCGGACGATCCTACGAGCAGTACTTC. The whole variable domain, remainder taken from reference TRBV11-2 and TRBJ2-7, is EAGVAQSPRYKIIEKRQSVAFWCNPISGHATLYWYQQILGQGPKLLIQFQNNGVVDDSQLPKDRFSAERLKGVDSTLKIQPAKLEDSAVYLCASSPSGRSYEQYFGPGTRLTVT.

This clone has more than one count but fewer than ten. The chain combines TRBV7-2 with TRBJ2-1; 12 positions match TRBD2. This CDR3 contains 15 residues. CDR1 and CDR2 from the germline V gene are SGHTA and FQGNSA. Trimming removed 3 bases from V and 5 bases from J; junction bases left unmatched: 2. CDR3: CASSFLAGGNNEQFF. The CDR3 DNA reads as TGTGCCAGCAGCTTCCTAGCGGGAGGGAACAATGAGCAGTTCTTC.

Only a few counts were recorded for this clone. The chain employs TRBV6-6 and TRBJ2-6; 7 bases agree with TRBD1. V lost 6 bases to trimming and J lost 4 bases; unmatched junction nucleotides: 6. The CDR3 totals 15 residues. The germline V gene encodes CDR1 MNHNY and CDR2 SVGAGI (reference sequence). CDR3 loop: CASSRGTAGANVLTF. The CDR3 bases are TGTGCCAGCAGCAGAGGGACAGCCGGGGCCAACGTCCTGACTTTC.

The CDR3 sequence: CASSFPTGGHGELFF. The CDR3 region has the DNA TGTGCCAGCAGTTTTCCGACGGGAGGCCACGGGGAGCTGTTTTTT. The chain employs TRBV28 and TRBJ2-2; the match to TRBD2 covers 7 bases. V lost 3 bases, J lost 7 bases, and 8 bases stayed unmatched. The CDR3 runs to 15 residues. Germline CDR1 MDHEN, CDR2 SYDVKM.

This clone was counted a single time. This chain joins TRBV7-3 and TRBJ2-1; 9 bases align to TRBD2. In germline, CDR1 is SGHTA, CDR2 FQGTGA. CDR3 length equals 16 residues. The V and J ends lost 5 bases and 2 bases, in that order; junction bases with no gene match: 7. CDR3 sequence: CASSPRLAEAYNEQFF. CDR3 nucleotide sequence: TGTGCCAGCAGCCCGCGACTAGCGGAGGCCTACAATGAGCAGTTCTTC.

The chain joins TRBV11-3 to TRBJ2-5; 11 nucleotides align to TRBD2. CDR3 length: 17 amino acids. CDR1 SGHNT and CDR2 YENEEA come from the germline V gene. The V and J ends lost 3 bases and 1 base, in that order; junction bases with no gene match: 7. CDR3 protein: CASSFAGTSGLQETQYF. CDR3 sequence (DNA): TGTGCCAGCAGCTTCGCCGGGACTAGCGGTCTCCAAGAGACCCAGTACTTC.

The V and J genes are TRBV25-1 and TRBJ1-4, with a weak D call TRBD1 (5 bases). V lost 3 bases, J lost 0 bases, and 11 bases lay in between. The CDR3 contains 16 residues. CDR1 is MGHDK and CDR2 is SYGVNS in the germline V gene. The CDR3 nucleotides read TGTGCCAGCAGTGACCATCGGGGGGCAACTAATGAAAAACTGTTTTTT. Protein: CASSDHRGATNEKLFF.

This clone was counted a few times. The chain employs TRBV11-2 and TRBJ2-7; 7 nucleotides line up with TRBD1. Germline trimming cut 0 bases from V and 2 bases from J; bases unmatched to any gene: 7. There are 16 residues in the CDR3. The germline V gene has CDR1 SGHAT and CDR2 FQNNGV. The CDR3 loop reads CASSLDLTGEPYEQYF. CDR3 coding DNA: TGTGCCAGCAGCTTAGATCTCACAGGGGAACCCTACGAGCAGTACTTC. Supplemented by reference TRBV11-2 and TRBJ2-7, the full variable domain reads EAGVAQSPRYKIIEKRQSVAFWCNPISGHATLYWYQQILGQGPKLLIQFQNNGVVDDSQLPKDRFSAERLKGVDSTLKIQPAKLEDSAVYLCASSLDLTGEPYEQYFGPGTRLTVT.